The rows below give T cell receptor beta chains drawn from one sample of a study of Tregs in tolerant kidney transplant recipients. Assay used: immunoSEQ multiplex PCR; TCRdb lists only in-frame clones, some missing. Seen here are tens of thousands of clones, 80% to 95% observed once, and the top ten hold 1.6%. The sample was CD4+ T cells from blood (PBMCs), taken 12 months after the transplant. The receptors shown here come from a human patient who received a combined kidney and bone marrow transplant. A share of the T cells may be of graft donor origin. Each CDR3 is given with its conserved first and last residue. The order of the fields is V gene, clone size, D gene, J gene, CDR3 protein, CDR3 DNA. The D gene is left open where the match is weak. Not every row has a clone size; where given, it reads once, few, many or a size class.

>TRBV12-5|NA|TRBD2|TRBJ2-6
CASGLGPGGGAGANVLTF
TGTGCTAGTGGTTTGGGACCGGGGGGTGGGGCTGGGGCCAACGTCCTGACTTTC
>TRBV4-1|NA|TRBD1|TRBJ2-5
CASSRKTQDRPQETQYF
TGCGCCAGCAGCCGCAAAACCCAGGACAGGCCACAAGAGACCCAGTACTTC
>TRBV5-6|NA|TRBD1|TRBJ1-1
CASGAGTGGNTEAFF
TGTGCCAGCGGCGCCGGGACAGGGGGAAACACTGAAGCTTTCTTT
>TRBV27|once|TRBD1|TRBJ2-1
CASRIGTGYNEQFF
TGTGCCAGCAGGATTGGGACAGGGTACAATGAGCAGTTCTTC
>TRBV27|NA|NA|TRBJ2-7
CASSTPSRGSYEQYF
TGTGCCAGCAGCACCCCGAGCAGGGGCTCCTACGAGCAGTACTTC
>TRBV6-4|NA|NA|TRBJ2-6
CASSSTGFSSGANVLTF
TGTGCCAGCAGTTCGACAGGTTTCAGCTCTGGGGCCAACGTCCTGACTTTC
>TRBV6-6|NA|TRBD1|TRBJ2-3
CASSLTGGNTDTQYF
TGTGCCAGCAGTCTCACAGGGGGGAACACAGATACGCAGTATTTT
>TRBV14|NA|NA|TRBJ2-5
CASSQDAKIRGQETQYF
TGTGCCAGCAGCCAAGATGCCAAAATTCGAGGCCAAGAGACCCAGTACTTC
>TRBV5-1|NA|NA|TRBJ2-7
CASSLGGGSLAEQYF
TGCGCCAGCAGCTTGGGTGGGGGGAGTCTCGCCGAGCAGTACTTC
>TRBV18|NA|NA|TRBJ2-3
CASSLITGVQYF
TGTGCCAGCTCACTAATCACGGGTGTGCAGTATTTT
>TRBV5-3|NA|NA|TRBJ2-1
CARSHWVRGAWGRNEQFF
TGTGCCAGAAGCCACTGGGTTCGGGGGGCTTGGGGGAGAAATGAGCAGTTCTTC
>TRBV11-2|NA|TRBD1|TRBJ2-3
CASSLPDRGPSTDTQYF
TGTGCCAGCAGCTTACCCGACAGGGGTCCCAGCACAGATACGCAGTATTTT
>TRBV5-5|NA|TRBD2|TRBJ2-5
CASSPRLAGETQYF
TGTGCCAGCAGCCCCCGACTAGCCGGGGAGACCCAGTACTTC
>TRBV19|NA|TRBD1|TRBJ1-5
CASRRTGGTNQPQHF
TGTGCCAGTAGAAGGACAGGGGGGACCAATCAGCCCCAGCATTTT
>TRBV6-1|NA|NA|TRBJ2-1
CASTGTPSSYNEQFF
TGTGCCAGCACCGGGACTCCGAGCTCCTACAATGAGCAGTTCTTC
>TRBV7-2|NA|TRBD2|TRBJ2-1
CAAAGLAGAYNEQFF
TGTGCCGCGGCGGGACTAGCGGGAGCCTACAATGAGCAGTTCTTC
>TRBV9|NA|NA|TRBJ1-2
CASSVEVGGGYGYTF
TGTGCCAGCAGCGTAGAGGTAGGGGGGGGATATGGCTACACCTTC
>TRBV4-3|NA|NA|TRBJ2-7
CASSQAAGLYTYEQYF
TGCGCCAGCAGCCAAGCGGCCGGACTATACACCTACGAGCAGTACTTC
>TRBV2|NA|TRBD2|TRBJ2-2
CASSRTSGANTGELFF
TGTGCCAGCAGTCGGACTAGCGGGGCGAACACCGGGGAGCTGTTTTTT
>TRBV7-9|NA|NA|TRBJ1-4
CASSLVEIINEKLFF
TGTGCCAGCAGCTTAGTAGAGATAATCAATGAAAAACTGTTTTTT
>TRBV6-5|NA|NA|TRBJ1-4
CASSYRGQRNEKLFF
TGTGCCAGCAGTTACCGTGGGCAGAGAAATGAAAAACTGTTTTTT
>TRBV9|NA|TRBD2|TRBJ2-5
CASSEGLAGVQETQYF
TGTGCCAGCAGCGAGGGACTAGCGGGAGTTCAAGAGACCCAGTACTTC
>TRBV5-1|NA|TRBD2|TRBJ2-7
CASSFRTSGTGEQYF
TGCGCCAGCAGCTTTCGGACTAGCGGGACGGGCGAGCAGTACTTC
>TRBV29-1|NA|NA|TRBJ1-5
CSVEGVRGQPQHF
TGCAGCGTTGAAGGAGTCAGGGGACAGCCCCAGCATTTT
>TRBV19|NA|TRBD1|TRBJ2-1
CASSILPGQDPNEQFF
TGTGCCAGTAGTATATTGCCGGGACAGGATCCCAATGAGCAGTTCTTC
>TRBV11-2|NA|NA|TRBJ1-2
CASSLEMRGYGYTF
TGTGCCAGCAGCTTAGAAATGAGAGGCTATGGCTACACCTTC
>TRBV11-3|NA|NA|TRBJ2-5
CASSSLTRGETQYF
TGTGCCAGCAGCTCCCTGACAAGGGGAGAGACCCAGTACTTC
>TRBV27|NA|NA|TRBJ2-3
CASSLWGADTQYF
TGTGCCAGCAGTTTATGGGGCGCAGATACGCAGTATTTT
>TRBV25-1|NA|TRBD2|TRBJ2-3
CASIQSGRAADTQYF
TGTGCCAGCATTCAAAGCGGGAGGGCCGCAGATACGCAGTATTTT
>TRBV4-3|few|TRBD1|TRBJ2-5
CASRRQGQETQYF
TGCGCCAGCAGAAGACAGGGCCAAGAGACCCAGTACTTC
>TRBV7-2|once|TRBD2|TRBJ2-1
CASSSDGTSGRDEQFF
TGTGCCAGCAGCTCGGACGGGACTAGCGGGAGAGATGAGCAGTTCTTC
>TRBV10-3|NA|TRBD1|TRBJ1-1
CAISRQGRNTEAFF
TGTGCCATCAGCCGACAGGGTCGGAACACTGAAGCTTTCTTT
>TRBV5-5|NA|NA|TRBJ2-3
CASRFPGVDTQYF
TGTGCCAGCAGATTCCCAGGGGTAGATACGCAGTATTTT
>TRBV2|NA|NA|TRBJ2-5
CASSEVRTARGETQYF
TGTGCCAGCAGTGAAGTTCGGACGGCTCGGGGGGAGACCCAGTACTTC
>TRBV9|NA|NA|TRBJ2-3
CASSVAREDTQYF
TGTGCCAGCAGCGTAGCCAGGGAAGATACGCAGTATTTT
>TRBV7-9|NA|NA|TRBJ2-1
CASSFLGAYNEQFF
TGTGCCAGCAGCTTCTTGGGAGCCTACAATGAGCAGTTCTTC
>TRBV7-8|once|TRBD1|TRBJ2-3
CASSWTGLTDTQYF
TGTGCCAGCAGCTGGACAGGGCTCACAGATACGCAGTATTTT